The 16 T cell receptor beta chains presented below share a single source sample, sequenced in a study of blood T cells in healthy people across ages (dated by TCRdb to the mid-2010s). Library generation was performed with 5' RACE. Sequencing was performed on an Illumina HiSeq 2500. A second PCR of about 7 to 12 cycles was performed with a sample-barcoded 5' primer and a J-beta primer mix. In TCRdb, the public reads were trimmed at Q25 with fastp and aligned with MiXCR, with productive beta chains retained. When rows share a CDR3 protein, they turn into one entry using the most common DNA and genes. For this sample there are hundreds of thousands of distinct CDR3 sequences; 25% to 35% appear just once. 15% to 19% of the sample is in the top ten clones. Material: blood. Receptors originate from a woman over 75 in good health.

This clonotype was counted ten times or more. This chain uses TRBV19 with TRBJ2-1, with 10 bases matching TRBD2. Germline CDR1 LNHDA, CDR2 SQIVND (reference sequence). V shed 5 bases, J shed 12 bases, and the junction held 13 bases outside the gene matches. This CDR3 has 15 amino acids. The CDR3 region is CASSPAGGMSNGQFF. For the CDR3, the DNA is TGTGCCAGTAGTCCAGCGGGGGGGATGAGCAACGGGCAGTTCTTC.

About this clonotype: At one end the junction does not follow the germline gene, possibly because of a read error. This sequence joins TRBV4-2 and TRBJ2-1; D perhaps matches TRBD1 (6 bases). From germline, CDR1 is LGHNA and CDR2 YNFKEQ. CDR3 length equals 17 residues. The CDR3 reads CASSPKTGQSPTSEQIF. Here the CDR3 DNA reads TGTGCCAGCAGCCCCAAGACAGGACAGTCCCCCACCTCCGAGCAGATATTC.

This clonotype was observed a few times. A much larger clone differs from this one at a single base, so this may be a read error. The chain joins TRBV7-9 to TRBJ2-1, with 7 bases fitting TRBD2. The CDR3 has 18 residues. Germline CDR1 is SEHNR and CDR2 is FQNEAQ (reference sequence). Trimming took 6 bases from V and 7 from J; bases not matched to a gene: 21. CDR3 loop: CASSITGLLPRSRNEQFF. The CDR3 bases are TGTGCCAGCAGTATCACGGGACTACTACCTCGCTCCCGGAATGAGCAGTTCTTC.

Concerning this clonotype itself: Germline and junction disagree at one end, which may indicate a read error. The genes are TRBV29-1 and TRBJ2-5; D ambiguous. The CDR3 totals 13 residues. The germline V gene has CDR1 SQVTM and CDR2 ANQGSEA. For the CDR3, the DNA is TGCAGCGTTGATTGGGCAGTCCAAGGGACCCAGTACTTC. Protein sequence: CSVDWAVQGTQYF.

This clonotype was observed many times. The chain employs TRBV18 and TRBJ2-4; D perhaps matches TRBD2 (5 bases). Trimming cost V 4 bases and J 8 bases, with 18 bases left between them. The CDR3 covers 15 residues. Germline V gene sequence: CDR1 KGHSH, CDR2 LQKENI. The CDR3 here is CASSQREGSKDIQYF. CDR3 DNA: TGTGCCAGCTCACAAAGGGAAGGGAGCAAGGACATTCAGTACTTC.

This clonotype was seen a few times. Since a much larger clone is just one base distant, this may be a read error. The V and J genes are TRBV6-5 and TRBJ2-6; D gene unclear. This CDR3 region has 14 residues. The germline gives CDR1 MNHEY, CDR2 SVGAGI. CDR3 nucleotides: TGTGCCACAGGAGTTAGCTCTGGGACCAACGTCCTGACTTTC. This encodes CATGVSSGTNVLTF.

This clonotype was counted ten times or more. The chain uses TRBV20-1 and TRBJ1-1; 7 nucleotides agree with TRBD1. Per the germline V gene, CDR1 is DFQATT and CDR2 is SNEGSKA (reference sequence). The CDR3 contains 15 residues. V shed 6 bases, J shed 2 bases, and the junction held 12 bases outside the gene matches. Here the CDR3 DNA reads TGCAGTGCCCAGGAGGCAGGGGGGCGCAACACTGAAGCTTTCTTT. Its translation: CSAQEAGGRNTEAFF.

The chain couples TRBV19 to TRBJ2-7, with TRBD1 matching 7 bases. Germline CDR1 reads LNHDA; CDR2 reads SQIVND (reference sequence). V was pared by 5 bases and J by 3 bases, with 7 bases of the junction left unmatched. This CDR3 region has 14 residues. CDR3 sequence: CASSAKGQLYEQYF. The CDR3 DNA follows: TGTGCCAGTAGTGCGAAGGGACAGCTCTACGAGCAGTACTTC.

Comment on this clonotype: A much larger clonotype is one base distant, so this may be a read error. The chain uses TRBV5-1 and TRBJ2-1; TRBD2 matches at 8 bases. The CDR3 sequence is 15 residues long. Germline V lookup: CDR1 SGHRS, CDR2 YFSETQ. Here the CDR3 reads CAGSLPSRGGLEQFF. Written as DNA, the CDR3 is TGCGCCGGCAGCTTGCCCAGTCGGGGGGGGTTAGAGCAGTTCTTC.

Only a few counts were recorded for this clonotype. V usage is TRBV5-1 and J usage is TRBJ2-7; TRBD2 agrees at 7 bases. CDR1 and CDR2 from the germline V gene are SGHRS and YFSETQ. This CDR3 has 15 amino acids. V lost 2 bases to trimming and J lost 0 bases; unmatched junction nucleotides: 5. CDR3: CASSLPSGTSYEQYF. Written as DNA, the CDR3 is TGCGCCAGCAGCTTACCAAGCGGGACCTCCTACGAGCAGTACTTC.

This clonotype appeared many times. The CDR3 sequence is CASSFNREGVYGYTF. The CDR3 DNA reads as TGTGCCAGCAGTTTTAATAGGGAGGGAGTCTATGGCTACACCTTC. This chain uses TRBV28 with TRBJ1-2; D remains unclear. In germline, CDR1 is MDHEN, CDR2 SYDVKM. The CDR3 sequence is 15 residues long. The V gene lost 3 bases and the J gene lost 4 bases, with 15 bases spanning the gap.

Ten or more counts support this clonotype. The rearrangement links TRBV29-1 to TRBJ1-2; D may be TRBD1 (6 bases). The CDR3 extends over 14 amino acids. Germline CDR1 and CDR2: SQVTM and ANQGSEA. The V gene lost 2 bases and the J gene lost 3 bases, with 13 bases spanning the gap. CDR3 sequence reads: CSVERGAVDYGYTF. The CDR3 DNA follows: TGCAGCGTTGAAAGGGGGGCTGTCGACTATGGCTACACCTTC.

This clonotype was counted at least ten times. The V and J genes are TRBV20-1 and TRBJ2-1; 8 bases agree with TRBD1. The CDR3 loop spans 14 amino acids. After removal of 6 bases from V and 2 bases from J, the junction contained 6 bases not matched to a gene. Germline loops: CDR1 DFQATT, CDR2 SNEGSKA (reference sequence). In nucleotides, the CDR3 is TGCAGTGCCTCGGTGGACAGGGCCTACAATGAGCAGTTCTTC. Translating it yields CSASVDRAYNEQFF.

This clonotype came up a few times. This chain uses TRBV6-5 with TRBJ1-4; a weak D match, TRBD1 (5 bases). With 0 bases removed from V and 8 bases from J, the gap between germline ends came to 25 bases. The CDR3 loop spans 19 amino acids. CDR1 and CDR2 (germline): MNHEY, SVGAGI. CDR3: CASSYSIFQTGGAGEKLFF. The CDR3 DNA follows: TGTGCCAGCAGTTACTCGATTTTCCAGACCGGAGGGGCGGGGGAAAAACTGTTTTTT.

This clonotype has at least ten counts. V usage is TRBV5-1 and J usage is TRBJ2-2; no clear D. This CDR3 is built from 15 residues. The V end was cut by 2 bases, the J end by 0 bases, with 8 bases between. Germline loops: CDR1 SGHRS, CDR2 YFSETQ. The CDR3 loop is CASSFASSNTGELFF. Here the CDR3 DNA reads TGCGCCAGCAGCTTCGCGAGCTCGAACACCGGGGAGCTGTTTTTT.

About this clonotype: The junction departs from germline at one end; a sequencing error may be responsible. DNA for the CDR3: TGTGCCACCAGCGCCCCGTGGGCAGGCGATACACAGTATTTT. Translated, it gives CATSAPWAGDTQYF. The chain combines TRBV15 with TRBJ2-3; no clear D. The CDR3 loop spans 14 amino acids. Germline V gives CDR1 LNHNV, CDR2 YYDKDF (reference sequence).